This TCR beta chain was found in a study of cytomegalovirus exposure and HLA in healthy donors (dated by TCRdb to 2015 to 2018). Context from the whole study: An earlier analysis of approximately 600 of the donors reported roughly 270 Gb of sequence data and 117 million unique TCR beta sequences from about 200 million T cells. About 300 gigabases of sequencing data and around 80 million unique TCR sequences made up an early release that covered under 750 HLA-typed donors. The genetic ancestry cluster associated with self-reported Caucasian donors included 70% to 85% of the roughly 390 genotyped donors. The study was designed to test whether signatures of past pathogen exposure could be identified by cataloging public T cell receptors. The study profiled the T cell repertoires of approximately 700 subjects by immunosequencing and related them to cytomegalovirus serostatus. Besides the first cohort of approximately 710 subjects, a separate validation cohort made up of 120 or so different subjects was used. To predict cytomegalovirus infection status, the study brought together high-throughput TCR immunosequencing, statistical association of individual TCRs with disease status, and machine learning. A later analysis re-examined previously published TCR beta repertoires from more than 600 donors and added high-resolution HLA genotyping to investigate patterns of TCR occurrence. The later analysis used no new phenotypic data to find candidate immune exposures, relying instead on TCR beta sequences and their occurrence across donors. To decide whether each TCR beta V gene segment behaved as functional or pseudogenic, an earlier analysis of over 500 of the donors relied on high-throughput TCR beta sequencing. Alongside the repertoire data, information on donor age, sex, ethnicity and CMV serostatus was compiled. A later genetic analysis took genome-wide SNP genotypes for about 60% of the roughly 670 donors and used that subset as a discovery cohort. Every repertoire in the discovery cohort had been generated on one and the same sequencing platform. Both class I and class II loci were covered by HLA typing, at four-digit resolution. The number of donors typed differed by locus, with roughly 629-640 for A, B, C, DRB1 and DQB1, about 500 for DQA1, about 610 for DPA1, and around 450 for DPB1. Four or five DR-DQ haplotypes were treated as single units for association and clustering because of strong linkage in the cohort. Among several hundred genotyped donors of the cohort, an average of approximately 220,000 unique TCR beta nucleotide sequences was sequenced per donor, of which roughly 18% were non-productive. Overall results and qualifications from the work: Only TCR beta chains were sequenced in this cohort, and the absence of alpha or paired-chain data limited detectable features. The earlier analysis of a few hundred of the donors excluded some 16 rarely observed V segments, including chromosome 9 orphons, because counts were too low. CMV serostatus was the only immune exposure information available for the cohort. Because some donors lacked HLA typing at each locus, the association tests relied only on the typed subset. The 87-base-pair reads could not distinguish some IMGT-functional V segments, including TRBV6-2 and TRBV6-3, so those segments were excluded. A later analysis associated about 17,000 TCR beta sequences with specific HLA alleles at a false discovery rate of 0.05. A later analysis found that HLA-associated TCR beta chains were more clonally expanded and had lower generation probabilities than equally common non-associated chains. A later analysis reported that several top co-occurrence clusters appeared linked to parvovirus B19, influenza, CMV and Epstein-Barr virus. An earlier analysis of 587 of the donors showed that most TCR beta V segments appeared in productive rearrangements either about 87% or about 30% of the time, which broadly matched IMGT annotations. In both the original and validation cohorts, the classifier was reported to diagnose cytomegalovirus status with high specificity and sensitivity. The authors suggested that the approach could potentially be generalized to other disease states and immunological phenotypes. A total of 150 to 200 TCR beta chains were listed by the study as associated with cytomegalovirus. When HLA alleles, especially DR and DQ, strongly co-occurred, attributing TCR associations to individual alleles was difficult. A further reported finding was that TCR beta sequences accurately predicted the HLA-A and HLA-B alleles for most subjects in the first cohort. Compared with the approximately 720-donor mean, donors in an Asian-associated ancestry cluster had fewer N-insertions in productive TCRs, according to a later genetic analysis. In a later genetic analysis, a missense DCLRE1C variant was associated with V-gene and J-gene trimming of TCR beta chains, and the association was replicated in an independent cohort. Most TCR sequences were seen in very few donors, while some public TCRs were found in many individuals. In vitro tests confirmed that a few of the cytomegalovirus-associated TCR beta chains recognize cytomegalovirus antigens. A cluster of highly shared sequence variants was judged likely to represent a technical artifact of the sequencing pipeline. A later analysis found that TCR association rates varied across HLA loci, with DRB1 alleles showing the most associated TCRs and HLA-C alleles the fewest. The presence/absence analyses assumed that sequencing depth was roughly uniform across donors, and that assumption may not be true. Correlated functional status among segregating V segments might be attributable to linkage disequilibrium, but an unknown experimental factor could not be ruled out. In a later analysis, most CMV-associated TCR beta chains were found to appear HLA-restricted, with HLA associations seemingly driven largely by CMV exposure.

Looking up the germline V gene yields CDR1 LGHNA and CDR2 YNFKEQ. Trimming at the junction amounts to 3 bases on V and 2 bases on J, and the germline ends lie 20 bases apart. From its cysteine to its phenylalanine, the CDR3 spans 17 amino acids. Only the CDR3 part of the read is kept: 51 bases, read in frame from the first base. Notes on this clone: Its binding antigen is unknown. No clone much larger than this one lies a single base away; base qualities are absent.

The cohort consisted of 600 to 700 healthy bone marrow donors. All cohort members were sampled while nominally healthy, although unrecorded immune exposures were likely present. The donor was CMV seronegative and was included in the group of about 350 seronegative cohort members. Each donor provided a peripheral blood sample, and peripheral blood mononuclear cells were used for TCR beta sequencing. The Qiagen DNeasy Blood Extraction Kit was used to extract genomic DNA from the blood cell samples. Library prep was done by the immunoSEQ multiplex PCR assay. For the multiplex PCR, a mixture combining 60 forward primers for TCR Vbeta segments and 13 reverse primers for TCR Jbeta segments was used. Amplification of the CDR3 region of rearranged TCR beta genes was performed with a multiplex PCR assay on genomic DNA. Amplified TCR beta libraries were sequenced as 87-base-pair reads on the Illumina HiSeq System. In the source study's methods: A later analysis tallied 70 million to 100 million unique TCR beta chains across the 610 or so repertoires, and around 12 million of those chains were shared by two or more donors. To remove PCR and sequencing errors, raw reads were error-corrected and collapsed into unique sequences using a nearest-neighbor algorithm that merged closely related sequences. Alignment of CDR3 sequences to IMGT reference sequences was used to assign V, D and J gene segments. Each retained sequence needed at least a six-nucleotide match to both a V gene segment and a J gene segment. Rearrangements were classified as productive when the CDR3 lacked stop codons and remained in frame with V and J, and all other rearrangements were classified as non-productive. CDR3 was defined according to IMGT convention as the region running from the second conserved V-encoded cysteine to the conserved J-encoded phenylalanine. Sequences without an unambiguous match to a single V gene segment were excluded from the earlier analysis of about 630 of the donors. In an earlier analysis of approximately 590 of the donors, a V segment was called functional when productive rearrangements were above 56.7%, and segregating when the standard deviation between donors exceeded 5%. To diagnose cytomegalovirus status from the catalog of TCR beta chain sequences, a statistical classification framework was built. In a later analysis, TCR nucleotide sequences were compared against IMGT/GENE-DB human TR gene sequences so that V and J genes could be assigned. The TCRdist pipeline was used in a later analysis to assign CDR3 sequences and most-parsimonious VDJ recombination scenarios. In a later analysis, every TCR beta chain was defined by the combination of its CDR3 amino acid sequence and its V-gene family, and reads without a unique V-gene family were dropped. As a way to deal with suspected cross-contamination and a sequencing artifact, a later analysis dropped 500 to 700 nucleotide sequences that were highly shared and had low generation probability. In a later analysis, a clonal expansion index for each public chain was calculated from normalized within-repertoire ranks of inferred template counts. In a later analysis, generation probabilities were computed using a VDJ recombination model fitted to out-of-frame rearrangements, and the results were checked against IGoR. In a later analysis, TCR-TCR, TCR-HLA and TCR-CMV co-occurrence was scored with hypergeometric tests, and a repertoire-size bias correction was applied to TCR pairs. To estimate false discovery rates, a later analysis permuted the HLA or CMV assignments 20 times. In a later analysis, co-occurring TCRs were grouped using DBSCAN, and TCRdist sequence similarity was added for clustering within HLA-allele-positive subsets. For co-occurrence clustering, repertoires with fewer than 30,000 or more than 120,000 public chains were excluded, along with about five repertoires with anomalous nucleotide sharing. Entries here come from immuneACCESS through TCRdb and include only in-frame sequences with V and J called. Some clones fail to appear in such tables; in the studies checked, an unresolved V gene covers under half of the shortfall, and the cause of the remainder is unknown. V and J calls and clone size are copied from that table; D and trimming were computed from the DNA. Within this sample are around 50,000 clones, with around 83% of them counted one time only. The ten largest clonotypes hold roughly 4.5% of the sample.

The sequence came from a man aged 30 to 39 in good health and CMV-seronegative. The source material was PBMCs. This receptor chain uses TRBV4-2 and TRBJ2-7, with the D gene not confidently named. The DNA is as follows: TGTGCCAGCAGCCAGGGTAACCGCAGACGGGTGACCTACGAGCAGTACTTC. It specifies CASSQGNRRRVTYEQYF.